This record concerns one T cell receptor (beta chain) sequence. It has no known antigen specificity. No per-base quality is available; no much larger clone lies one base away. V is reduced by 8 bases and J by 8 bases, leaving a spacing of 15 bases between them. Spanning cysteine to phenylalanine, the CDR3 consists of 12 amino acids. The retained sequence is limited to the CDR3, 36 bases, with the frame set at the first base. CDR1 and CDR2, per the germline V gene, are MNHNS and SASEGT. Moderately to severely active disease, a Clinical Activity Score of at least 3, a NOSPECS grade of at least 4, and a duration under 3 months were present in ophthalmopathy patients. Exclusion was applied to patients with uncontrolled infections, other autoimmune diseases, pregnancy or lactation. Diagnoses were based on clinical symptoms, serum thyroxine and TRAb, thyroid ultrasound and orbital computed tomography. Ficoll-Paque density gradient centrifugation was used to isolate PBMCs from approximately 11 ml of fresh peripheral blood. Trizol reagent was used to extract total RNA, and RNA quality was then checked on an Agilent 2100 Bioanalyzer.

The TCR beta CDR3 regions were amplified from the RNA transcripts. The first round of RT-PCR for the TCR CDR3 was performed with the HTBI primer set and the Qiagen OneStep RT-PCR kit. Libraries were constructed in a second round of multiplex PCR, after which size selection and purification were performed. Sequencing of the libraries was done on an Illumina HiSeq2000 using paired-end 100 bp reads. In the authors' own workflow: Raw data were processed with SOAPnuke, discarding reads with adapters, uncalled bases, mean Phred below 15, or no exact constant-primer or identifier match. High-quality paired reads were merged using COPE v1.2.5, and each unique nucleotide sequence was defined as a clonotype. Clonotypes were aligned to IMGT TRBV, TRBD and TRBJ reference segments using MiTCR v1.1. The analysis was restricted to V-J combinations with a frequency above 0.0001, which together covered around 99% of the repertoires. A TCS score was defined as the ratio of F50 (clonal expansion) to E x V (chaos), with BLOSUM62-based TCRdist applied between CDR3 peptides within each V-J. Welch's t-statistics and random forest reduced just over 500 V-J features to 10 to 15, which were used in a naive Bayes classifier (R e1071). The public reads were quality trimmed at Q25 with fastp and then assembled into clones with MiXCR by TCRdb, keeping productive beta chains. Rows matching on CDR3 protein sequence are summarized as one entry with the most common DNA and genes. The V and J calls and clone size are TCRdb's, not the authors'. Across this sample there are fewer than 400,000 distinct CDR3 sequences, with more than 13% seen only once. In total, the top ten clones hold 25% to 30% of the sample.

The sample comes from a study of T cells in Graves' hyperthyroidism and ophthalmopathy (dated by TCRdb to 2018 to 2020). In terms of the full investigation: Peripheral blood was collected at initial diagnosis, before any treatment. Thyroid tissue and blood T-cell repertoires from about six Graves' hyperthyroidism patients were also compared in the study. Following sampling, methimazole starting at 30 mg daily was given to hyperthyroidism patients, and high-dose intravenous methylprednisolone was given to ophthalmopathy patients. For training and testing, the 100 or so patients in the discovery cohort were randomly divided in a 7:3 ratio. To identify distinguishing TCR V-J signatures, a discovery cohort of around 100 patients was used, comprising 43 with Graves' ophthalmopathy and approximately 57 with stable Graves' hyperthyroidism. An independent validation cohort of around 19 hyperthyroidism patients and 17 patients who later progressed to ophthalmopathy tested prospective prediction of ophthalmopathy. According to the paper, TCR Vbeta CDR3 sequencing was carried out on 135 peripheral blood samples, which came from about 45 ophthalmopathy, 75 to 80 hyperthyroidism and approximately 17 progressor patients.

What the study reported, not specific to this receptor: In validation, progression to ophthalmopathy was predicted by the model with approximately 67% sensitivity and under 85% specificity, a median of about 6.4 months before onset. Sample size was not statistically predetermined, and blinding of investigators to group allocation was not performed. Most expanded thyroid clonotypes (frequency above 0.001) were also detected in blood, suggesting blood repertoires may reflect thyroid immune responses. Ophthalmopathy was separated from stable hyperthyroidism by a 13 V-J signature model, with about 86% sensitivity and about 81% specificity obtained in cross-validation and 80%/75% obtained in testing.

The receptor was derived from a man aged 50-59 years with Graves' ophthalmopathy. The sample consisted of blood. The V gene is TRBV6-1 and the J gene is TRBJ1-2; TRBD1 is possibly the D segment (6 matching bases). The DNA reads as follows: TGTGCCAGCGGATACAGGGAGAGCGGCTACACCTTC. Protein translation: CASGYRESGYTF.